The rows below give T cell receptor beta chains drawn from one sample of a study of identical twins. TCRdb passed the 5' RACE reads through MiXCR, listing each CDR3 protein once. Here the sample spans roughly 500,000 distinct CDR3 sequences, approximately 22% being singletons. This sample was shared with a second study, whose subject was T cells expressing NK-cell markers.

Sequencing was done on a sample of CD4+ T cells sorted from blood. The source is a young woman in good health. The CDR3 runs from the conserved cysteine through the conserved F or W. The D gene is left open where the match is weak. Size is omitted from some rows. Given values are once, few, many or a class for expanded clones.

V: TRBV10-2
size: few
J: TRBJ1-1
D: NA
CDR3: CASSGEGSEAFF
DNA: TGCGCCAGCAGTGGGGAGGGATCCGAAGCTTTCTTT

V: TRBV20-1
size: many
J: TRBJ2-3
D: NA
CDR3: CSARDHADTQYF
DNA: TGCAGTGCTAGAGATCACGCAGATACGCAGTATTTT

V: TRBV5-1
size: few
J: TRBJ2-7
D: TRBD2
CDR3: CASSLTSGYYEQYF
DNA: TGCGCCAGCAGCTTGACTAGCGGGTACTACGAGCAGTACTTC

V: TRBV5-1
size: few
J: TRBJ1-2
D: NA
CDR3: CASSLTTGDYGYTF
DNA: TGCGCCAGCAGCCTGACGACAGGCGACTATGGCTACACCTTC

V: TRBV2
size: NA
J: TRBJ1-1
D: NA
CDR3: CASSRPGDRTEAFF
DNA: TGTGCCAGCAGCCGCCCGGGGGATCGCACTGAAGCTTTCTTT

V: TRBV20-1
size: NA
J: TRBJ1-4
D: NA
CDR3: CSAREGVTNEKLFF
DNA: TGCAGTGCTAGAGAAGGGGTTACTAATGAAAAACTGTTTTTT

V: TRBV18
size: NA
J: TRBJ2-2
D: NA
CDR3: CASSPAQTNTGELFF
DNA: TGTGCCAGCTCACCGGCACAAACCAACACCGGGGAGCTGTTTTTT

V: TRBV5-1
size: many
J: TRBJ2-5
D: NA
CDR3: CASSLNPGTPAQETQYF
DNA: TGCGCCAGCAGCCTTAATCCCGGGACCCCTGCTCAAGAGACCCAGTACTTC

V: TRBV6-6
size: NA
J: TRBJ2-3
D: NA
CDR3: CAIAAGYTDTQYF
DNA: TGTGCCATTGCGGCGGGCTACACAGATACGCAGTATTTT

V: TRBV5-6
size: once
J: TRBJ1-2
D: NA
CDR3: CASSWRDGNYGYTF
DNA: TGTGCCAGCAGCTGGCGGGACGGGAACTATGGCTACACCTTC

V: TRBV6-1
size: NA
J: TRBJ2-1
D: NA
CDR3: CASSGVVGRAYNEQFF
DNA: TGTGCCAGCAGTGGCGTTGTAGGGCGCGCCTACAATGAGCAGTTCTTC

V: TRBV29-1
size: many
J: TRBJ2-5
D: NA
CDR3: CSVERGLQETQYF
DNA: TGCAGCGTTGAAAGGGGACTTCAAGAGACCCAGTACTTC

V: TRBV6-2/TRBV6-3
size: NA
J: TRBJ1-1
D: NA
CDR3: CASRAIWVNTEAFF
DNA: TGTGCCAGCAGAGCCATCTGGGTGAACACTGAAGCTTTCTTT

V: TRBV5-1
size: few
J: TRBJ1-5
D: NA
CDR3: CASSLELGTGQPQHF
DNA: TGCGCCAGCAGCTTGGAATTGGGAACCGGCCAGCCCCAGCATTTT

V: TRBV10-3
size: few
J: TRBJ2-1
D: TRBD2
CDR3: CAIKRGTSGGPNEQFF
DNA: TGTGCCATCAAAAGGGGGACTAGCGGGGGGCCCAATGAGCAGTTCTTC

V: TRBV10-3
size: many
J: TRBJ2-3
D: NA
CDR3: CAISETATDTQYF
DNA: TGTGCCATCAGTGAGACGGCCACAGATACGCAGTATTTT

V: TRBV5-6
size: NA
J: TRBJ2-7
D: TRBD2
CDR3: CASSLPGLDNYEQYF
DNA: TGTGCCAGCAGCTTGCCGGGACTAGATAACTACGAGCAGTACTTC

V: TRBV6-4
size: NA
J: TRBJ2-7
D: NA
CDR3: CASIHPGGAIYEQYF
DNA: TGTGCCAGCATCCACCCGGGGGGCGCGATATACGAGCAGTACTTC

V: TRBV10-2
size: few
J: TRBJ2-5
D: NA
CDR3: CASSGDAETQYF
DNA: TGCGCCAGCAGTGGGGATGCGGAGACCCAGTACTTC

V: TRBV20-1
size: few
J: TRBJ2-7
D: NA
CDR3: CSTQSKRAELYEQYF
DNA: TGCAGTACACAATCAAAGCGGGCTGAGCTATACGAGCAGTACTTC

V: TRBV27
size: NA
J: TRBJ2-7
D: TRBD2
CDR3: CASSLTTSGRKYEQYF
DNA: TGTGCCAGCAGTTTAACTACTAGCGGGAGGAAATACGAGCAGTACTTC

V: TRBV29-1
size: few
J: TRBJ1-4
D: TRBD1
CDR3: CSVWTGSEKLFF
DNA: TGCAGCGTGTGGACAGGTTCTGAAAAACTGTTTTTT

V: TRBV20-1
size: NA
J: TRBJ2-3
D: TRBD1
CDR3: CSASSGQGATDTQYF
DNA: TGCAGTGCTAGTTCGGGACAGGGGGCAACAGATACGCAGTATTTT

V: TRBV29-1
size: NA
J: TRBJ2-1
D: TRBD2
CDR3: CSGELAGVIQFF
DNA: TGCAGCGGAGAACTAGCGGGAGTAATACAGTTCTTC

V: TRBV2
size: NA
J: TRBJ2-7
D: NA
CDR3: CASRLRPGEQYF
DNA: TGTGCCAGCCGGTTGAGGCCGGGCGAGCAGTACTTC

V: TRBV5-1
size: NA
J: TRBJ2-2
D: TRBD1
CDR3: CASRDRGWGTGELFF
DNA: TGCGCCAGCCGGGACAGGGGATGGGGCACCGGGGAGCTGTTTTTT

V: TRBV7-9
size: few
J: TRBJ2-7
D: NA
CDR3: CASSLGGLEQYF
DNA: TGTGCCAGCAGCTTAGGGGGTCTCGAGCAGTACTTC

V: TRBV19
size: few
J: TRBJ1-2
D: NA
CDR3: CATEGGRGYTF
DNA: TGTGCCACCGAGGGGGGCCGAGGCTACACCTTC

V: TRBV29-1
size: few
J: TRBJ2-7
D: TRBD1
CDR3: CSVDGQGGSYEQYF
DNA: TGCAGCGTTGATGGACAGGGAGGCTCCTACGAGCAGTACTTC

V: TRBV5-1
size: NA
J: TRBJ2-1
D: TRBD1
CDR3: CASSPGGFENEQFF
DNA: TGCGCCAGCAGCCCAGGGGGCTTCGAGAATGAGCAGTTCTTC

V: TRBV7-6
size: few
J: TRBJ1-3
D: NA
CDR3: CASSLTGNGNTIYF
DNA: TGTGCCAGCAGCTTAACCGGGAATGGAAACACCATATATTTT

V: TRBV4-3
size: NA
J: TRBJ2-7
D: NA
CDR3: CASSQEGGGPLSYEQYF
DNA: TGCGCCAGCAGCCAAGAGGGGGGCGGGCCCCTCTCCTACGAGCAGTACTTC

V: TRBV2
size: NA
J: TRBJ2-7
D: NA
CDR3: CASSDRAYEQYF
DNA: TGTGCCAGCAGTGATAGGGCCTACGAGCAGTACTTC

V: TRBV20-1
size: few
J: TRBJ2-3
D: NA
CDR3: CSASITDTQYF
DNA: TGCAGTGCTAGTATCACAGATACGCAGTATTTT

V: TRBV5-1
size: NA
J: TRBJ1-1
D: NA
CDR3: CASTTPGARSTEAFF
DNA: TGCGCCAGCACCACACCGGGAGCTCGGAGCACTGAAGCTTTCTTT

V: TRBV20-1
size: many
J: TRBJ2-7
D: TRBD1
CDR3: CSGFRTGGSEQYF
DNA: TGCAGCGGATTTAGGACAGGTGGATCCGAGCAGTACTTC

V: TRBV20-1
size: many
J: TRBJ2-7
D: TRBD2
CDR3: CSARGFGGAYEQYF
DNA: TGCAGTGCTCGAGGATTCGGGGGGGCCTACGAGCAGTACTTC

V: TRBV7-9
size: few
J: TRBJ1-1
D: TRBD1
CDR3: CSSRARTGLENTEAFF
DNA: TGTTCCAGCAGGGCTAGGACAGGGTTGGAGAACACTGAAGCTTTCTTT

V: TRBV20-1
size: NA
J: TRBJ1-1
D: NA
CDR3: CSASPQAFF
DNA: TGCAGTGCTAGCCCCCAAGCTTTCTTT

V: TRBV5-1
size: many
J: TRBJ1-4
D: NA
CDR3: CASSLDRADEKLFF
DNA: TGCGCCAGCAGCTTGGACAGGGCGGATGAAAAACTGTTTTTT

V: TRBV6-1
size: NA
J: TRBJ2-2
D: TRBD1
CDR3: CASRTGINTGELFF
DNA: TGTGCCAGCCGGACAGGGATCAACACCGGGGAGCTGTTTTTT

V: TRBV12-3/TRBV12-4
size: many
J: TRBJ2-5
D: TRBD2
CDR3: CASSFSGGQETQYF
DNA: TGTGCCAGCAGCTTTAGCGGGGGCCAAGAGACCCAGTACTTC

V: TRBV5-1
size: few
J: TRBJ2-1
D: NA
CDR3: CASSLRNRGAYNEQFF
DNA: TGCGCCAGCAGCTTGAGGAATAGGGGGGCCTACAATGAGCAGTTCTTC

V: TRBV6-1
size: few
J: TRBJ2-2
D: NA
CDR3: CAQVIRITGELFF
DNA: TGTGCCCAGGTTATTCGGATCACCGGGGAGCTGTTTTTT

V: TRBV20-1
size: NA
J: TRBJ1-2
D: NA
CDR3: CSAIPGLSSGYTF
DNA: TGCAGTGCTATCCCCGGCCTCTCAAGTGGCTACACCTTC

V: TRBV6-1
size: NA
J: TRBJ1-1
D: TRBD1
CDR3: CASRLQGRGTEAFF
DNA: TGTGCCAGCAGGCTACAGGGGAGAGGGACTGAAGCTTTCTTT

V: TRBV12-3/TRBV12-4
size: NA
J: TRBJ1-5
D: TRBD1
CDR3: CASSLRQGAPNQPQHF
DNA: TGTGCCAGCAGTTTAAGACAGGGGGCCCCCAATCAGCCCCAGCATTTT